These 8 T cell receptor beta chains share one sample of origin, sequenced in a study of T cells after yellow fever vaccination. One entry per CDR3 protein results from TCRdb running MiXCR on the 5' RACE reads. The data show about 220,000 distinct CDR3 sequences, with around 6.7% seen just once and 0.85% to 1.2% held by the top ten. This material consisted of CD4+ T cells sorted from PBMCs, taken on the day of the yellow fever booster vaccination. These receptor sequences come from a man aged 25 to 40 who received the YFV17D yellow fever vaccine.

This clonotype was observed at least ten times. The chain is built from TRBV28 and TRBJ2-3, with D perhaps assigned TRBD1 or TRBD2 (5 bases each). Germline V gives CDR1 MDHEN, CDR2 SYDVKM. Trimming shortened V by 6 bases and J by 6 bases, and 22 bases separated the two germline ends. There are 16 residues in the CDR3. The CDR3, as DNA: TGTGCCAGCAGCCCCCCCGGGGCGGGTGTGGGGGATACGCAGTATTTT. Translating it yields CASSPPGAGVGDTQYF.

The sample holds a few counts of this clonotype. V gene TRBV29-1 combines with J gene TRBJ2-1, with D unclear. Germline CDR1 and CDR2: SQVTM and ANQGSEA. Between the trimmed V and J ends, which lost 8 bases and 6 bases, there was a span of 14 bases. This CDR3 contains 12 residues. CDR3 DNA sequence: TGCAGCCTACTTTCCCCGTCCAATGAGCAGTTCTTC. Protein: CSLLSPSNEQFF.

The genes are TRBV6-5 and TRBJ2-3; 7 bases fit TRBD2. This CDR3 is 15 amino acids long. CDR1 and CDR2 (germline): MNHEY, SVGAGI. V gave up 4 bases and J gave up 3 bases; unmatched junction bases: 7. The chain's CDR3 is CASSSYGRRTDTQYF. CDR3 bases: TGTGCCAGCAGTTCATACGGGAGGAGGACAGATACGCAGTATTTT.

The rearrangement joins TRBV27 to TRBJ2-1; the match to TRBD2 covers 13 bases. This CDR3 spans 19 amino acids. The junction had 13 bases not matched to a gene; V was cut back by 1 base and J by 7 bases. Germline V gene sequence: CDR1 MNHEY, CDR2 SMNVEV (reference sequence). The CDR3 loop is CASSLLTSGRTTKYNEQFF. The CDR3 DNA follows: TGTGCCAGCAGTTTATTGACTAGCGGGAGGACTACGAAGTATAATGAGCAGTTCTTC.

This clonotype was detected ten times or more. V gene TRBV10-3 combines with J gene TRBJ2-1; TRBD2 matches at 11 bases. The CDR3 is 16 residues long. Trimming took 6 bases from V and 6 from J; bases not matched to a gene: 10. The V gene's germline CDR1 is ENHRY and CDR2 SYGVKD. The chain's CDR3 is CAIRKALAGGGNEQFF. The DNA for the CDR3 is TGTGCCATCAGGAAGGCTCTAGCGGGAGGCGGCAATGAGCAGTTCTTC.

This clonotype was recorded at least ten times. V and J are TRBV20-1 and TRBJ2-7; D possibly corresponds to TRBD2 (7 bases). The length of the CDR3 is 13 residues. Trimming stripped 6 bases from V and 9 bases from J, with 21 bases between. From germline, CDR1 is DFQATT and CDR2 SNEGSKA (reference sequence). The CDR3 nucleotides read TGCAGTGCACAAGGGGGGGCGCCTACGGTGCAGTACTTC. This encodes CSAQGGAPTVQYF.

This sequence joins TRBV9 and TRBJ2-2; D is unresolved. The CDR3 is 15 amino acids. The V gene lost 0 bases and the J gene lost 7 bases, with 13 bases spanning the gap. Per germline, CDR1 SGDLS and CDR2 YYNGEE. The CDR3 here is CASSVEKFVGGELFF. CDR3 bases: TGTGCCAGCAGCGTAGAAAAGTTCGTTGGCGGGGAGCTGTTTTTT. Using reference TRBV9 and TRBJ2-2 for the parts outside the CDR3, the full variable domain is DSGVTQTPKHLITATGQRVTLRCSPRSGDLSVYWYQQSLDQGLQFLIQYYNGEERAKGNILERFSAQQFPDLHSELNLSSLELGDSALYFCASSVEKFVGGELFFGEGSRLTVL.

Ten or more counts support this clonotype. This chain joins TRBV27 and TRBJ1-2; the match to TRBD1 covers 10 bases. CDR3 length: 15 residues. V lost 4 bases and J lost 5; bases outside the gene matches: 7. Germline lookup yields CDR1 MNHEY and CDR2 SMNVEV (reference sequence). As DNA, the CDR3 is TGTGCCAGCAGTTGGTCGGACAGGGGGAGGTATGGCTACACCTTC. This translates into CASSWSDRGRYGYTF.